Detailed here is one T cell receptor (beta chain). Per the original data handling: Amplification of reference gene primers was used by the study to estimate nucleated cell counts. The data were produced by immunoSEQ multiplex PCR, yet TCRdb's version contains in-frame clones alone and is incomplete. Clone size and V and J calls were adopted from that table, with D and trimming inferred from the DNA. The top ten hold 22% of the sample, which has more than 70,000 clones, about 82% seen once. These data belong to a study of blood T cell repertoires in COVID-19. Study in general: Acute-phase and convalescent COVID-19 samples originated in the United States, Italy and Spain.

The TCR comes from an elderly woman in a cohort sampled during active or convalescent COVID-19. The sequenced material came from peripheral blood.

The CDR3 reads CASNGPASNQPQHF. The CDR3 DNA is TGTGCCAGCAATGGCCCCGCTAGCAATCAGCCCCAGCATTTT. This chain connects TRBV28 to TRBJ1-5; D gene unclear. The ends were cut back, 7 bases at V and 0 bases at J, with 10 bases in the middle. The germline V gene encodes CDR1 MDHEN and CDR2 SYDVKM. The CDR3 is 14 residues long. Variable domain in full (rest from reference TRBV28 and TRBJ1-5): DVKVTQSSRYLVKRTGEKVFLECVQDMDHENMFWYRQDPGLGLRLIYFSYDVKMKEKGDIPEGYSVSREKKERFSLILESASTNQTSMYLCASNGPASNQPQHFGDGTRLSIL.